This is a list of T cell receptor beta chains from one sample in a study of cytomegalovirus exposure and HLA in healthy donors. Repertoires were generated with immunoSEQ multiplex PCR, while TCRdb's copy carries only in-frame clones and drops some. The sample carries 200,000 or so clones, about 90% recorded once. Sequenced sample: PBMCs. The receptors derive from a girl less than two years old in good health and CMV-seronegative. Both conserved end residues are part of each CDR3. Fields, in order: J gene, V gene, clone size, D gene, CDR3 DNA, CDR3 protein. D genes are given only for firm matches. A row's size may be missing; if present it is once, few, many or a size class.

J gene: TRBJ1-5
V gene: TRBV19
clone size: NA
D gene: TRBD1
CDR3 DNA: TGTGCCAGTAGTGCCCGGCGAGGGACAGAGCGCAATCAGCCCCAGCATTTT
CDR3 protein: CASSARRGTERNQPQHF

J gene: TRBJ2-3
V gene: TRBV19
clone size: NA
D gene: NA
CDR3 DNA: TGTGCCAGTAGTAACGGAGGGACAGATACGCAGTATTTT
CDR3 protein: CASSNGGTDTQYF

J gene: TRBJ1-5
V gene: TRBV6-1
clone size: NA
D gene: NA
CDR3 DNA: TGTGCCAGCAGTGAAAAACCCGACAAACTTCGCAATCAGCCCCAGCATTTT
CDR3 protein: CASSEKPDKLRNQPQHF

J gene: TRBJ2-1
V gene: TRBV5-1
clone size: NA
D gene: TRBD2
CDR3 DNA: TGCGCCAGCAGCCCCTCGGGGACTAGCGGGAGGGGAACCTACAATGAGCAGTTCTTC
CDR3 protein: CASSPSGTSGRGTYNEQFF

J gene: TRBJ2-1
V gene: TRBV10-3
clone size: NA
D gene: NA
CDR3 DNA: TGTGCCATCAGTGAGTCAGAGACAGCGTATTACAATGAGCAGTTCTTC
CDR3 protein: CAISESETAYYNEQFF

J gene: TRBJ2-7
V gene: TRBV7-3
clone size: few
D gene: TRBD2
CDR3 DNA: TGTGCCAGCAGCTTAACTAGCGGGGCCTACGAGCAGTACTTC
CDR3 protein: CASSLTSGAYEQYF

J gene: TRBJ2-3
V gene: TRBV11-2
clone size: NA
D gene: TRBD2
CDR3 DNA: TGTGCCGGCAGCACGGGGACTAGCGGGGGAACAGATACGCAGTATTTT
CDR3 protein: CAGSTGTSGGTDTQYF

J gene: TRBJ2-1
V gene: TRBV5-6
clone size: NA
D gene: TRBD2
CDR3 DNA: TGTGCCAGCAGCTTGGCTAGCGGTGGGATCTCCTACAATGAGCAGTTCTTC
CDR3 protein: CASSLASGGISYNEQFF

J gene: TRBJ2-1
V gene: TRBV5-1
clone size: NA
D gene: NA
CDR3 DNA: TGCGCCAGCAGCGCCTTACTAGAGCATGAGCAGTTCTTC
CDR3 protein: CASSALLEHEQFF

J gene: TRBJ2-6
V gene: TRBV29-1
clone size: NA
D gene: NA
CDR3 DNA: TGCAGCGTCCCGGGAGCTGGGGCCAACGTCCTGACTTTC
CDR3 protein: CSVPGAGANVLTF

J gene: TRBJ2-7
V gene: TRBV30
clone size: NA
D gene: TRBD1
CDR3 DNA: TGTGCCTGGAGGGACAGGGCAGACAGTTACGAGCAGTACTTC
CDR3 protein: CAWRDRADSYEQYF

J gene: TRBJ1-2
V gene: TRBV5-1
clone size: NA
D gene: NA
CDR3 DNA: TGCGCCAGCAGCTTGGATAGTGAAAACTATGGCTACACCTTC
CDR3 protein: CASSLDSENYGYTF

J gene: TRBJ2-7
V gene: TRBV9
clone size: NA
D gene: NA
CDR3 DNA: TGTGCCAGCAGCGTAGCGGGGGAGGAGGGTCGAGAGCAGTACTTC
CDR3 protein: CASSVAGEEGREQYF

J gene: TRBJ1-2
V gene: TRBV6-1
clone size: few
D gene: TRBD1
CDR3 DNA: TGTGCCAGCAGACGAGCCCAGGGGGATGGCTACACCTTC
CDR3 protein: CASRRAQGDGYTF

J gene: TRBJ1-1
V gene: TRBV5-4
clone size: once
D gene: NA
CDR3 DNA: TGTGCCAGCAGCTGGCCGACGACTTCCACTGAAGCTTTCTTT
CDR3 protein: CASSWPTTSTEAFF

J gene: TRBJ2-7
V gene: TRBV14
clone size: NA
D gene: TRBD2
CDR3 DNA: TGTGCCAGCAGATCGGGAGGGCGGAACGAGCAGTACTTC
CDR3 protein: CASRSGGRNEQYF